What follows describes a single T cell receptor beta chain. Its recognized antigen is unknown. Base qualities are not at hand, and no much larger clone is one base apart. The data are from a study of blood T cell repertoires in COVID-19 (dated by TCRdb to the early 2020s). Regarding the research as a whole: The collaborator samples originated in the United States, Italy and Spain and spanned the acute and convalescent phases of COVID-19. The prospective study material was composed of cDNA or gDNA derived from T cells, B-cell-depleted T cells, or PBMCs. The dataset comprised deeply sampled blood TCRbeta repertoires from subjects exposed to, actively infected with, or recovered from COVID-19. The repertoires were released in a freely available public database meant as a resource for research on the immune response to SARS-CoV-2. Samples were obtained from the ongoing ImmuneRACE study (first 160 participants) and from 950 to 1,500 subjects provided by 6 global collaborators. Sample metadata almost always included a de-identified subject ID, COVID-19 status, age in years and sex. Where available, HLA class I and class II types were taken from metadata supplied by the sample provider and were not determined by assay-based typing. Results and caveats for the whole study, not just this receptor: How much clinical and demographic metadata was included differed by source and by participant, and the metadata was provided uncurated.

Enrolling through a virtual design, the prospective study's participants ranged in age from roughly 18 to 89 years and lived across more than 20 United States geographic areas. In the prospective study, cohorts were assigned on the basis of participant-reported clinical history obtained from a screening survey and a study questionnaire. ImmuneRACE Cohort 3 recovered participants were defined by two consecutive negative NP/OP PCR tests, healthcare professional clearance, or symptom resolution. Mobile phlebotomists in the prospective study collected whole blood, serum and a nasopharyngeal or oropharyngeal swab from every participant. Participants in the prospective study had the option to provide additional blood draws and questionnaires over a roughly 2-month period. Prospective study blood samples were shipped either frozen or at room temperature before DNA extraction. TCRbeta CDR3 regions were amplified from genomic DNA using the immunoSEQ Assay, a bias-controlled multiplex PCR. As for the authors' bioinformatics: Nucleated cell counts per sample were estimated from amplification of reference gene primers within the assay. To quantify the absolute abundance of each unique TCRbeta CDR3 rearrangement, sequence reads were collapsed and filtered. For each sample, productive Simpson clonality was calculated as the square root of Simpson's diversity index over productive rearrangements. In its TCRdb copy, this immuneACCESS table keeps in-frame sequences only and misses some clones. Where compared with another copy, unresolved V genes explain less than half of these, and the others have no known cause. That table gives V, J and clone size, and the DNA gave D and trimming. The sample table records 290,000 or so clones; 86% of these occur just once. Jointly, the top ten make up 2.6% of the sample.

Sequenced input: PBMCs or T cells enriched from blood (not recorded which). The receptor's source is a woman aged 18-29 years who had recovered from COVID-19.

CDR3 reads: CASSVNPGGNSPLHF. The DNA sequence follows: TGTGCCAGCAGCGTTAACCCTGGGGGGAATTCACCCCTCCACTTT. Recombination joined TRBV5-5 with TRBJ1-6; perhaps TRBD1 is the D gene, with 5 bases matching. The CDR3 numbers 15 residues from cysteine through phenylalanine. Just CDR3 DNA is preserved here, 45 bases in frame from base 1. CDR1 is given as SGHKS and CDR2 as YYEKEE, both from the germline V gene (reference sequence). V loses 4 bases of germline sequence and J loses 7 bases, and the interval between the two ends is 15 bases.